In its sample, the clone carrying this TCR beta chain was seen once. Its target is unknown. The data originate from a study of shared clonotypes between healthy human individuals. Whole-study context: Per-donor plates numbered three CD4 naive, three CD4 memory, two CD8 naive and one CD8 memory.

Naive-designated CD8 cells lacked CD45RO, were positively enriched for CCR7, and omitted terminally differentiated effector memory CD45RA+ cells. Assay: immunoSEQ multiplex PCR; the TCRdb copy retains only in-frame clones and omits some. This sample yields roughly 2,000,000 clones, of which 85% to 95% are seen a single time; 1.2% belongs to the top ten. Whole-study findings and limits: For naive CD4 cells, around 5.1% of clonotypes were shared across a handful of donors. It was the non-shared clonotypes that had lower generation probabilities than clonotypes shared by all four donors. Only blood was sampled, and tissue TCR repertoires likely differ from blood ones.

Sequenced sample: naive CD8+ T cells sorted from blood. The sequence came from a man aged 18 to 29 in good health.

The CDR3: CASSPRGGKNYGYTF. The CDR3 DNA reads TGTGCCAGCAGCCCTCGAGGAGGGAAAAACTATGGCTACACCTTC. The chain couples TRBV6-1 to TRBJ1-2; D uncertain. This CDR3 is 15 amino acids long. Germline CDR1 and CDR2: MNHNS and SASEGT. Trimming shortened V by 6 bases and J by 2 bases, and 16 bases separated the two germline ends.